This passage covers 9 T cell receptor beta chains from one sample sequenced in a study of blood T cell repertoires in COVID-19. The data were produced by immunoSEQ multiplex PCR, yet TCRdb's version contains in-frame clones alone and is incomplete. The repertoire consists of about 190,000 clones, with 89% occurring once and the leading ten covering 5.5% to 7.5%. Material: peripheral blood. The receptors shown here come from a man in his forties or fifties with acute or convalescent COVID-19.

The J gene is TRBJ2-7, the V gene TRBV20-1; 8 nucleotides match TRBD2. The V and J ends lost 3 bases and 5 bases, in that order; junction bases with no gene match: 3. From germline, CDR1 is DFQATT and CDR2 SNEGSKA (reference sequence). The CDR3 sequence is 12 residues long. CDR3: CSASTSGNEQYF. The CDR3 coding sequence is TGCAGTGCTAGTACTAGCGGCAACGAGCAGTACTTC.

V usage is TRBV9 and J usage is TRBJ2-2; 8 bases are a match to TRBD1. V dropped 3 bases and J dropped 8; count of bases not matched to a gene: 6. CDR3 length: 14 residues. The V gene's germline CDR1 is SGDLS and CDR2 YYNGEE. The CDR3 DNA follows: TGTGCCAGCAGCGGGGTGGACAGGGCTGGGGAGCTGTTTTTT. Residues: CASSGVDRAGELFF.

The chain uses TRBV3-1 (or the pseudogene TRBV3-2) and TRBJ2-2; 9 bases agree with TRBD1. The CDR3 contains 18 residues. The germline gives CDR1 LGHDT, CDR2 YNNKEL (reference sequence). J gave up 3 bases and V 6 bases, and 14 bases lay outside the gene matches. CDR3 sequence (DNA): TGTGCCAGCAGTCTTAGCGAACAGGGGGCTTGGGACACCGGGGAGCTGTTTTTT. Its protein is CASSLSEQGAWDTGELFF.

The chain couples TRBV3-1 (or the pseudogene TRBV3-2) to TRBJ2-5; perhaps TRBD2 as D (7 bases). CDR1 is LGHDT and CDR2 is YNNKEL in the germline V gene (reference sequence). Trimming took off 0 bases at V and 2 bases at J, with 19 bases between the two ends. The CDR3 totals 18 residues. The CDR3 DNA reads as TGTGCCAGCAGCCAAGAAAGGGTCTGGGGGGGGCATCAAGAGACCCAGTACTTC. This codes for CASSQERVWGGHQETQYF.

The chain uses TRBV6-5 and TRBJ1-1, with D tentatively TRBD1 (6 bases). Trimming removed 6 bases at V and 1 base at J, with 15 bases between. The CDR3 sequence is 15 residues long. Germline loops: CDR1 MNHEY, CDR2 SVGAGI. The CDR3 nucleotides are TGTGCCAGCAGAAGACCGGGACATCGGAACACTGAAGCTTTCTTT. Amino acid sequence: CASRRPGHRNTEAFF.

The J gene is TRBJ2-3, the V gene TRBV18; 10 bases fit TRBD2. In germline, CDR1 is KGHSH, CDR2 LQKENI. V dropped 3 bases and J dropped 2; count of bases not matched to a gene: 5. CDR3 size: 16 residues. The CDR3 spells CASSPTSGSSTDTQYF. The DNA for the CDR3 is TGTGCCAGCTCACCGACTAGCGGGTCCTCCACAGATACGCAGTATTTT.

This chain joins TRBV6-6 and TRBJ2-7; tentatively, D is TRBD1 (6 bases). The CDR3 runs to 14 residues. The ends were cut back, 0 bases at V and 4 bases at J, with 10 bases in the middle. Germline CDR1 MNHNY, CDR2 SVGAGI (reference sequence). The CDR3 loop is CASSYSGQHYEQYF. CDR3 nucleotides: TGTGCCAGCAGTTACTCAGGACAGCATTACGAGCAGTACTTC.

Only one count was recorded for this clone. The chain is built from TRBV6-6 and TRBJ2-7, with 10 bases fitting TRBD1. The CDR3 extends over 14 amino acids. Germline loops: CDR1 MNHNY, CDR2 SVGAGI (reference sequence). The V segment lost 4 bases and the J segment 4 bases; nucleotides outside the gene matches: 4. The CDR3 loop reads CASSFPGQGYEQYF. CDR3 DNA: TGTGCCAGCAGTTTTCCGGGACAGGGGTACGAGCAGTACTTC.

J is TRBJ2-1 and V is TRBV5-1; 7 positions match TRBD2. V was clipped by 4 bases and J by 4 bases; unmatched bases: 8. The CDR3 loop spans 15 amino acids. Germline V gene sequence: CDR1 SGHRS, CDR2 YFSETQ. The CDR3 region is CASSLTPGLYNEQFF. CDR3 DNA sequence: TGCGCCAGCAGCCTGACCCCGGGACTATACAATGAGCAGTTCTTC.